The TCR beta chain under discussion was sequenced for a study of shared clonotypes between healthy human individuals. Naive CD8 cells lacked CD45RO, underwent positive selection for CCR7 and left out terminally differentiated effector memory CD45RA+ cells. Only Caucasian adults living in Nashville, Tennessee served as donors. Several immunoSEQ plates held equal portions of the genomic DNA taken from each subset. Sequenced by immunoSEQ multiplex PCR; TCRdb stores in-frame clones only, minus some. The top ten hold 1.5% to 2% of the sample, which has 2 million to 2.5 million clones, about 92% seen once. Study-level results: Despite large depth, rarefaction showed incomplete sorted-subset sequencing.

Concerning this clone: Its antigen is currently unknown.

The CDR3 runs to 18 residues. Germline CDR1 reads SEHNR; CDR2 reads FQNEAQ (reference sequence). V was pared by 6 bases and J by 3 bases, with 15 bases of the junction left unmatched. The chain uses TRBV7-9 and TRBJ2-3, with TRBD2 identical over 10 bases. The material sequenced was naive CD8+ T cells from PBMCs. This TCR was sampled from a man aged 18 to 29 in good health. Some clones in this sample may be carry-over from other donors' samples. The DNA of the CDR3 is TGTGCCAGCAGATATTCTCCCTCTAGCGGGAGAGGAACAGATACGCAGTATTTT. Residues: CASRYSPSSGRGTDTQYF.